Detailed here is one T cell receptor beta chain. Its antigen is still unknown. Documented time point: cycle 4 day 1 (C4D1), after six to seven weeks of nivolumab. All patients relapsed after autologous stem cell transplantation, and brentuximab vedotin exposure varied. The sample originates from a study of PD-1 blockade in classical Hodgkin lymphoma. Study-wide results and limits: The origin of the repertoire differences remains undefined, with disease activity or prior therapy as possible causes.

This CDR3 comprises 13 residues. V lost 1 base, J lost 4 bases, and 8 bases lay in between. Per the germline V gene, CDR1 is SGHDT and CDR2 is YYEEEE. Sequencing used immunoSEQ multiplex PCR; TCRdb keeps in-frame clones, though not all of them. The table lists tens of thousands of clones, roughly 80% of them singletons. The chain employs TRBV5-6 and TRBJ1-1; D might be TRBD1 (5 bases). The source material was peripheral blood mononuclear cells (PBMCs), sampled before the fourth cycle of nivolumab. This sequence originates from a human donor with classical Hodgkin lymphoma. The DNA of the CDR3 is TGTGCCAGCAGCTTGAGGGGAGTCACTGAAGCTTTCTTT. Its translation is CASSLRGVTEAFF.